What follows is one T cell receptor beta chain and its context. Germline V gene data show CDR1 as MDHEN and CDR2 as SYDVKM. J gave up 6 bases and V 8 bases, and 7 bases lay outside the gene matches. CDR3 size: 12 residues. Profiled with immunoSEQ multiplex PCR; TCRdb holds only in-frame clones, not every one. The sample consists of roughly 200,000 clones, about 81% of them appearing once. The entry originates in a study of blood T cell repertoires in COVID-19. The chain carries TRBV28 and TRBJ2-7; TRBD1 matches at 7 bases. The sequence came from an elderly woman with COVID-19, enrolled during active disease. Sequencing used peripheral blood. As DNA, the CDR3 is TGTGCCAGCCGGACAGGACCGGTCGAGCAGTACTTC. Protein: CASRTGPVEQYF. The whole variable domain, remainder taken from reference TRBV28 and TRBJ2-7, is DVKVTQSSRYLVKRTGEKVFLECVQDMDHENMFWYRQDPGLGLRLIYFSYDVKMKEKGDIPEGYSVSREKKERFSLILESASTNQTSMYLCASRTGPVEQYFGPGTRLTVT.